These 4 T cell receptor beta chains came from one sample sequenced in a study of blood T cell repertoires in COVID-19. Clones were read by immunoSEQ multiplex PCR, and TCRdb kept only the in-frame ones, dropping some. The sample contains 130,000 to 150,000 clones, roughly 80% of which appear only once. Sample: PBMCs or T cells enriched from blood (not recorded which). All receptors come from a man aged 35-49 years with acute COVID-19.

This rearrangement joins TRBV9 to TRBJ1-1; D is undetermined. The CDR3 extends over 14 amino acids. Germline V gene data show CDR1 as SGDLS and CDR2 as YYNGEE. V lost 0 bases and J 0 bases, leaving 6 bases between the germline ends. CDR3: CASSVGRVNTEAFF. CDR3 bases: TGTGCCAGCAGCGTAGGGAGGGTGAACACTGAAGCTTTCTTT.

The chain has TRBV3-1 (or the pseudogene TRBV3-2) and TRBJ2-5; TRBD1 might be the D (6 bases). Trimming removed 6 bases from V and 5 bases from J, with 10 bases in between. In germline, CDR1 is LGHDT, CDR2 YNNKEL (reference sequence). This CDR3 spans 12 amino acids. The CDR3 DNA reads TGTGCCAGCAGTCCTCAGGGGGAGACCCAGTACTTC. Protein: CASSPQGETQYF.

The chain joins TRBV27 to TRBJ2-2; the match to TRBD1 covers 8 bases. Per the germline V gene, CDR1 is MNHEY and CDR2 is SMNVEV (reference sequence). J gave up 2 bases and V 5 bases, and 7 bases lay outside the gene matches. CDR3 size: 16 residues. This chain's CDR3 is CASSPGQGGNTGELFF. In DNA form, the CDR3 reads TGTGCCAGCAGTCCCGGACAGGGCGGTAACACCGGGGAGCTGTTTTTT.

This rearrangement joins TRBV5-4 to TRBJ2-1, with TRBD2 matching 15 bases. From germline, CDR1 is SGHNT and CDR2 YYREEE (reference sequence). After removal of 4 bases from V and 8 bases from J, the junction contained 4 bases not matched to a gene. This CDR3 is built from 15 residues. The CDR3 region has the DNA TGTGCCAGCAGCCCTGGACTAGCGGGAGGGGATGAGCAGTTCTTC. This encodes CASSPGLAGGDEQFF.